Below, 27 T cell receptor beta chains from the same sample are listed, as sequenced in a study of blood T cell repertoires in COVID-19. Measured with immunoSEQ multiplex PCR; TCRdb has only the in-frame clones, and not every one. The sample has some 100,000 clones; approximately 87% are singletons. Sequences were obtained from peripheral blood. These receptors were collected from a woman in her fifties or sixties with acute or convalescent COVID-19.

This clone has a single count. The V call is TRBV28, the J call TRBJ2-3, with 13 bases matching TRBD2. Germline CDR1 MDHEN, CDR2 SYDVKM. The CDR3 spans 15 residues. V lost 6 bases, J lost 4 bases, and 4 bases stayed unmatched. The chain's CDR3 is CASSPLAGGPDTQYF. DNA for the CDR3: TGTGCCAGCAGCCCACTAGCGGGGGGGCCAGATACGCAGTATTTT.

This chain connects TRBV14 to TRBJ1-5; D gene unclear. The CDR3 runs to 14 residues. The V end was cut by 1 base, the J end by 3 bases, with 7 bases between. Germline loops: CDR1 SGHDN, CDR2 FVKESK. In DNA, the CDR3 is TGTGCCAGCAGCCAAGCGGGGTCCAATCAGCCCCAGCATTTT. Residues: CASSQAGSNQPQHF.

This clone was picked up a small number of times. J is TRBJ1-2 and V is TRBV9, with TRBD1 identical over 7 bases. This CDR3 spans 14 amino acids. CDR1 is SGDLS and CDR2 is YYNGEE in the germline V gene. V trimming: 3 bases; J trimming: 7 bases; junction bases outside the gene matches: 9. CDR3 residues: CASSGAYRGGGYTF. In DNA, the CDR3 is TGTGCCAGCAGCGGTGCTTACAGGGGCGGTGGCTACACCTTC.

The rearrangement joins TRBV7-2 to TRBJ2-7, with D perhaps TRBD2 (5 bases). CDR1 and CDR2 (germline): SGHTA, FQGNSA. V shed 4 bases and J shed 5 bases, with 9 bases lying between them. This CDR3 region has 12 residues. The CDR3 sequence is CASSSGSDEQYF. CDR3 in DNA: TGTGCCAGCAGCTCGGGGAGCGACGAGCAGTACTTC.

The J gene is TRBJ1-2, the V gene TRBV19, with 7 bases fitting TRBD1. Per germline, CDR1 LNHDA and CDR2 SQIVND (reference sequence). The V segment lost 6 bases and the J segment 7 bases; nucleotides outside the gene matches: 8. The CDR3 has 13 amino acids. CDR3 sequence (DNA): TGTGCCAGTAGCCTGACAGGGCGTCGTGGCTACACCTTC. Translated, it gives CASSLTGRRGYTF.

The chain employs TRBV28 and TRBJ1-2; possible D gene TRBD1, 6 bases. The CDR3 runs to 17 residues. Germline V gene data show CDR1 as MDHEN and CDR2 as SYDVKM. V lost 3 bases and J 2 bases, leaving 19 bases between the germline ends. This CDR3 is CASSLGSGQDLNYGYTF. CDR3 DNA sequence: TGTGCCAGCAGTTTGGGGTCGGGACAAGACCTAAACTATGGCTACACCTTC.

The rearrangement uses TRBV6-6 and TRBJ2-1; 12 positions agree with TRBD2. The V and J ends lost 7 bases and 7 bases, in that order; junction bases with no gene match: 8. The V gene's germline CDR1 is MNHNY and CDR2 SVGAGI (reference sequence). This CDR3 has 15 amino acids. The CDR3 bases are TGTGCCAGCACCCGAGAGCTAGCGGGGGGGAATGAGCAGTTCTTC. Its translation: CASTRELAGGNEQFF.

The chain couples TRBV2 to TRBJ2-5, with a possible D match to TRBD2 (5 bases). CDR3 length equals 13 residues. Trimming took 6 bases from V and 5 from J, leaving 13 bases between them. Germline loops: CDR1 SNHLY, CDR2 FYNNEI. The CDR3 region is CASRREPLETQYF. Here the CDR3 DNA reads TGTGCCAGCAGGAGGGAGCCGTTGGAGACCCAGTACTTC.

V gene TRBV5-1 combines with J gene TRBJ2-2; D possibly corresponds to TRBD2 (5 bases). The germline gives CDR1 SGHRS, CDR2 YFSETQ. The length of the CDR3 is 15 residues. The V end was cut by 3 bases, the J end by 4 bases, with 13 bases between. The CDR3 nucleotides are TGCGCCAGCAGCTCAAGGACGGAGGTCACCGGGGAGCTGTTTTTT. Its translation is CASSSRTEVTGELFF.

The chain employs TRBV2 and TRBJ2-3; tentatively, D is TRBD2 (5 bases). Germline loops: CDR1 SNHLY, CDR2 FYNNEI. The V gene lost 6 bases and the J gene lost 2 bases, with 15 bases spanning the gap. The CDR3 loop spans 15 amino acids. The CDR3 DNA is TGTGCCAGCAGGGGAGTGGCCCATTTCACAGATACGCAGTATTTT. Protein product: CASRGVAHFTDTQYF.

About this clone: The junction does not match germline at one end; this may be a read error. The CDR3 DNA sequence: TGTGCCAGCAGTGAAGGTCTGATCAGGGGAACCTTCTTC. This translates into CASSEGLIRGTFF. This chain connects TRBV6-1 to TRBJ1-2; D possibly corresponds to TRBD1 (6 bases). Germline CDR1 is MNHNS and CDR2 is SASEGT. CDR3 size: 13 residues.

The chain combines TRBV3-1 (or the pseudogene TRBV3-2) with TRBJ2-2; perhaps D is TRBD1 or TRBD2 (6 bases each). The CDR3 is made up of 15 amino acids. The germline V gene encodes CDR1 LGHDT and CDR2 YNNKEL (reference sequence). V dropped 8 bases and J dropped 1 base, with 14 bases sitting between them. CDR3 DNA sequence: TGTGCCAGCTCCCAAGGGGGACTGAACACCGGGGAGCTGTTTTTT. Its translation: CASSQGGLNTGELFF.

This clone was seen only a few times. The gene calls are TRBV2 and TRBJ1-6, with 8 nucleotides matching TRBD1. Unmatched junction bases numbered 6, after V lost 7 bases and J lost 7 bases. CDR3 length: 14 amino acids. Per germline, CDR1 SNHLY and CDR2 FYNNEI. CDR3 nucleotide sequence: TGTGCCAGCACACTGACAGGGGCCAATTCACCCCTCCACTTT. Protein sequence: CASTLTGANSPLHF.

CDR3 residues: CASSPRGGAGGYTF. The CDR3 nucleotides are TGTGCCAGCAGCCCCCGAGGGGGCGCAGGAGGCTACACCTTC. The V gene is TRBV3-1 (or the pseudogene TRBV3-2), the J gene TRBJ1-2, with 7 bases fitting TRBD1. V lost 4 bases and J lost 8; bases outside the gene matches: 10. Germline CDR1 is LGHDT and CDR2 is YNNKEL (reference sequence). The CDR3 spans 14 residues.

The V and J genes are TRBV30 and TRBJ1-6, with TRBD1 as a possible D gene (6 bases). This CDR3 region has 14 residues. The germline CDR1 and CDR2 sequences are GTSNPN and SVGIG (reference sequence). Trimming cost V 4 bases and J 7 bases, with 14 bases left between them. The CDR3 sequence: CAWKQGFQNSPLHF. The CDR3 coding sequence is TGTGCCTGGAAACAGGGTTTCCAAAATTCACCCCTCCACTTT.

The CDR3 protein is CASSEWASGGYNEQFF. In DNA form, the CDR3 reads TGTGCCAGCAGTGAATGGGCTAGCGGGGGATACAATGAGCAGTTCTTC. This chain links TRBV6-1 with TRBJ2-1, with 10 bases identical to TRBD2. Germline CDR1 MNHNS, CDR2 SASEGT. The CDR3 consists of 16 residues. V lost 2 bases and J lost 4; bases outside the gene matches: 5.

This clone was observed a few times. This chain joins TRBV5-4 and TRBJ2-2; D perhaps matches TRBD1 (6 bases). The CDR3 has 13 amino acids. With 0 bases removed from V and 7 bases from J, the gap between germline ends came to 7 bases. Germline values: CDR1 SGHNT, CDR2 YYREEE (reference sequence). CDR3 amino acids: CASSLEQGGELFF. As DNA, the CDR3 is TGTGCCAGCAGCTTGGAACAGGGCGGGGAGCTGTTTTTT.

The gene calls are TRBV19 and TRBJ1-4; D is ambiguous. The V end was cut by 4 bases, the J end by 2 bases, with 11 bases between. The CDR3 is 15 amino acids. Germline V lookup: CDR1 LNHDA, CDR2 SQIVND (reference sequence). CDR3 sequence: CASSRAGRTNEKLFF. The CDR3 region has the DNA TGTGCCAGTAGTAGGGCGGGCCGGACTAATGAAAAACTGTTTTTT.

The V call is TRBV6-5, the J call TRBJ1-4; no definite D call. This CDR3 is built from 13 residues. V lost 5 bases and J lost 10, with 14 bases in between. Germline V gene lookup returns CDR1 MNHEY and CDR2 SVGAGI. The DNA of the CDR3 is TGTGCCAGCAGTCGGGAAGAGTGGGGAAAACTGTTTTTT. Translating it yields CASSREEWGKLFF.

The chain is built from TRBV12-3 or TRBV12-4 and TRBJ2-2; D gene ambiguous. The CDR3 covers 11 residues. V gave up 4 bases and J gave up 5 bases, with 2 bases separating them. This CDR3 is CASSSTGELFF. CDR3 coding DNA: TGTGCCAGCAGTTCTACCGGGGAGCTGTTTTTT.

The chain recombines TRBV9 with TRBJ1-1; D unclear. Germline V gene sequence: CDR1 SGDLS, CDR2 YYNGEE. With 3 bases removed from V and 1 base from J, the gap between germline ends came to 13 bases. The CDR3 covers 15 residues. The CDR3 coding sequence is TGTGCCAGCAGCGCCCATCTGCTATCGAACACTGAAGCTTTCTTT. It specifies CASSAHLLSNTEAFF. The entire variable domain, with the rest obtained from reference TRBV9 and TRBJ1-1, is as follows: DSGVTQTPKHLITATGQRVTLRCSPRSGDLSVYWYQQSLDQGLQFLIQYYNGEERAKGNILERFSAQQFPDLHSELNLSSLELGDSALYFCASSAHLLSNTEAFFGQGTRLTVV.

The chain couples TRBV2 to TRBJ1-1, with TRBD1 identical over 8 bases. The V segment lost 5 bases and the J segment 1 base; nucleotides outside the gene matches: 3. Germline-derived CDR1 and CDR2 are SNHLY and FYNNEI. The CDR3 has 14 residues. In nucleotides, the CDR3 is TGTGCCAGCAGTCGGGACAGGCCGAACACTGAAGCTTTCTTT. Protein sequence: CASSRDRPNTEAFF.

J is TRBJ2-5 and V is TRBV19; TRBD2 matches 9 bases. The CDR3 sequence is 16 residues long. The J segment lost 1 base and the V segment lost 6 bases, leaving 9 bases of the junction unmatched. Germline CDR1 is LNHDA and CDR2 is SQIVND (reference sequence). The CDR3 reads CASSPPERGVQETQYF. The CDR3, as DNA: TGTGCCAGTAGCCCCCCAGAGCGGGGGGTCCAAGAGACCCAGTACTTC.

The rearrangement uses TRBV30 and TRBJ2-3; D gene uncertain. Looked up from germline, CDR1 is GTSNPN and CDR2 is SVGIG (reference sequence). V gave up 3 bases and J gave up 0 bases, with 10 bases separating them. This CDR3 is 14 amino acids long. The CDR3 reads CAWRTTSSTDTQYF. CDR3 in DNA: TGTGCCTGGAGGACAACTTCTAGCACAGATACGCAGTATTTT.

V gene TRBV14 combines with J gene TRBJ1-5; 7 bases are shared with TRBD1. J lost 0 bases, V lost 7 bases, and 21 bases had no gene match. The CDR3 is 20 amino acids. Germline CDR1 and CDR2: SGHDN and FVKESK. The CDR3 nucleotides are TGTGCCAGCACCCCCCCAGGATCGGGGGACAGTGAGAATAGCAATCAGCCCCAGCATTTT. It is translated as CASTPPGSGDSENSNQPQHF. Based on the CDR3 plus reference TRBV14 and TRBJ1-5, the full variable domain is EAGVTQFPSHSVIEKGQTVTLRCDPISGHDNLYWYRRVMGKEIKFLLHFVKESKQDESGMPNNRFLAERTGGTYSTLKVQPAELEDSGVYFCASTPPGSGDSENSNQPQHFGDGTRLSIL.

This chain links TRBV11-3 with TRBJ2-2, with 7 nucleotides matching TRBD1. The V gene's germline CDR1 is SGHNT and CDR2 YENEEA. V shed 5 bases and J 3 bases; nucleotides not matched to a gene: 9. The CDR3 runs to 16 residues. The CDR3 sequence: CASSPRQGEYTGELFF. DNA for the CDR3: TGTGCCAGCAGCCCCCGTCAGGGGGAATACACCGGGGAGCTGTTTTTT.

The CDR3 bases are TGTGCCAGCAGCTCGGAAGGACTAGCGGGGGGTGTGGATGAGCAGTTCTTC. It specifies CASSSEGLAGGVDEQFF. The V and J genes are TRBV11-2 and TRBJ2-1, with 14 bases lining up with TRBD2. The V segment lost 4 bases and the J segment 8 bases; nucleotides outside the gene matches: 10. Germline V CDR1 and CDR2: SGHAT, FQNNGV. The CDR3 spans 17 residues.